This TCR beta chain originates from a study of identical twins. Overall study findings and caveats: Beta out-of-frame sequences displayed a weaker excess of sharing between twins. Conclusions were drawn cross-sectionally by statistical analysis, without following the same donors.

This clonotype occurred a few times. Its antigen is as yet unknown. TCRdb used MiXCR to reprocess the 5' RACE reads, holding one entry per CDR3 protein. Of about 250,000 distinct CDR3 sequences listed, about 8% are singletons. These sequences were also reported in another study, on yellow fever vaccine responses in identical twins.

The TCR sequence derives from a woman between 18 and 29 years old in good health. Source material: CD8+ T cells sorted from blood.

This chain's CDR3 is CASWVGQGYAGELFF. The CDR3, as DNA: TGCGCCAGCTGGGTCGGACAGGGGTACGCCGGGGAGCTGTTTTTT. The chain recombines TRBV5-1 with TRBJ2-2; TRBD1 matches at 9 bases. With 7 bases clipped from V and 6 bases from J, the junction kept 10 bases outside the gene matches. Germline V gives CDR1 SGHRS, CDR2 YFSETQ. The CDR3 has 15 amino acids.